A single sample gave rise to the 21 T cell receptor beta chains below, sequenced in a study of blood T cell repertoires in COVID-19. Repertoires were generated with immunoSEQ multiplex PCR, while TCRdb's copy carries only in-frame clones and drops some. This sample has around 200,000 clones, with around nine tenths found just once. Sequenced input: peripheral blood. The receptors derive from a man in his sixties who had recovered from COVID-19.

V is TRBV11-2 and J is TRBJ2-1; D might be TRBD1 (6 bases). Trimming cost V 1 base and J 5 bases, with 12 bases left between them. From germline, CDR1 is SGHAT and CDR2 FQNNGV. The CDR3 runs 15 residues. The chain's CDR3 is CASSLGARTDNEQFF. Here the CDR3 DNA reads TGTGCCAGCAGCTTAGGTGCCCGGACAGACAATGAGCAGTTCTTC.

The chain recombines TRBV6-5 with TRBJ2-7; 11 bases fit TRBD1. CDR3 size: 14 residues. V lost 8 bases and J lost 3; bases outside the gene matches: 6. Germline CDR1 and CDR2: MNHEY and SVGAGI. The CDR3 coding sequence is TGTGCCAGCGAGGACAGGGGGCTTGTCTACGAGCAGTACTTC. Residues: CASEDRGLVYEQYF.

This clone was seen once. The CDR3 reads CASSLDRLAGGSQYF. As DNA, the CDR3 is TGCGCCAGCAGCTTGGACCGACTAGCGGGGGGATCCCAGTACTTC. The chain is built from TRBV5-1 and TRBJ2-5; 13 nucleotides align to TRBD2. The CDR3 extends over 15 amino acids. The V gene end was trimmed by 0 bases and the J gene end by 9 bases; junction bases not matched to a gene: 5. CDR1 is SGHRS and CDR2 is YFSETQ in the germline V gene.

This chain's CDR3 is CASSGQGGQPQHF. As DNA, the CDR3 is TGTGCCAGCAGTGGCCAGGGAGGTCAGCCCCAGCATTTT. The chain uses TRBV6-1 and TRBJ1-5; the D gene is possibly TRBD1 (5 bases). V lost 4 bases to trimming and J lost 6 bases, with 10 bases between them. CDR1 and CDR2 (germline): MNHNS, SASEGT. CDR3 length: 13 amino acids.

The V and J genes are TRBV21-1 and TRBJ2-3; TRBD2, the table's D call, lacks a check against the DNA. TRBV21-1 is a documented pseudogene. The CDR3 is made up of 14 amino acids. In DNA, the CDR3 is TGTGCCAGCAGCATAGTCCGGGAGTCAGATACGCAGTATTTT. Translated: CASSIVRESDTQYF.

The chain employs TRBV11-3 and TRBJ2-2, with D possibly being TRBD2 (6 bases). The CDR3 has 14 residues. Trimming removed 6 bases at V and 4 bases at J, with 12 bases between. Germline loops: CDR1 SGHNT, CDR2 YENEEA. CDR3 loop: CASRGGGSTGELFF. For the CDR3, the DNA is TGTGCCAGCAGGGGTGGAGGGAGCACCGGGGAGCTGTTTTTT.

This clone was counted many times. The chain employs TRBV27 and TRBJ2-1, with TRBD1 as a possible D gene (8 bases). The V end was cut by 5 bases, the J end by 3 bases, with 14 bases between. Germline lookup yields CDR1 MNHEY and CDR2 SMNVEV (reference sequence). CDR3 length: 15 amino acids. The CDR3, as DNA: TGTGCCAGCAGTCAACAGGGGGGGATCTACAATGAGCAGTTCTTC. The encoded protein is CASSQQGGIYNEQFF.

The DNA of the CDR3 is TGTGCCTACGAGGGGGGGCGCGGAAACACCATATATTTT. Translating gives CAYEGGRGNTIYF. The chain uses TRBV30 and TRBJ1-3, with D possibly TRBD1 on 6 matching bases. CDR1 is GTSNPN and CDR2 is SVGIG in the germline V gene (reference sequence). V lost 7 bases, J lost 4 bases, and 14 bases lay in between. The CDR3 has 13 amino acids. The full variable domain, with the rest looked up from reference TRBV30 and TRBJ1-3, is SQTIHQWPATLVQPVGSPLSLECTVEGTSNPNLYWYRQAAGRGLQLLFYSVGIGQISSEVPQNLSASRPQDRQFILSSKKLLLSDSGFYLCAYEGGRGNTIYFGEGSWLTVV.

This chain links TRBV10-1 with TRBJ2-7, with 7 bases that match TRBD1. The CDR3 sequence is 13 residues long. Trimming took 6 bases from V and 4 from J; bases not matched to a gene: 6. The germline V gene encodes CDR1 WNHNN and CDR2 SYGVQD (reference sequence). CDR3: CASSFGTAYEQYF. CDR3 DNA: TGCGCCAGCAGCTTTGGGACAGCATACGAGCAGTACTTC.

This chain joins TRBV9 and TRBJ1-1; D not certain. Germline V gene data show CDR1 as SGDLS and CDR2 as YYNGEE. The CDR3 spans 12 residues. Between the trimmed V and J ends, which lost 4 bases and 5 bases, there was a span of 9 bases. The CDR3 nucleotides are TGTGCCAGCAGCAACCCGGGAACTGAAGCTTTCTTT. Translating it yields CASSNPGTEAFF.

This chain connects TRBV14 to TRBJ1-3; D gene uncertain. Germline CDR1 reads SGHDN; CDR2 reads FVKESK. This CDR3 is built from 14 residues. V gave up 6 bases and J gave up 5 bases, with 14 bases separating them. The CDR3 here is CASRRSATRNTIYF. The CDR3 coding sequence is TGTGCCAGCAGGAGAAGTGCTACCAGAAACACCATATATTTT.

This clone was found once. The chain recombines TRBV6-2 or TRBV6-3 with TRBJ1-5; no reliable D call. Germline assignment: CDR1 MNHEY and CDR2 SVGEGT. The ends were cut back, 5 bases at V and 7 bases at J, with 18 bases in the middle. The length of the CDR3 is 15 residues. Here the CDR3 reads CASSLSNSGYQPQHF. CDR3 sequence (DNA): TGTGCCAGCAGTCTCTCTAACTCAGGATACCAGCCCCAGCATTTT.

This rearrangement joins TRBV11-1 to TRBJ1-2; D possibly corresponds to TRBD1 (5 bases). This CDR3 comprises 13 residues. Trimming left V 5 bases short and J 4 bases short, with 11 bases between. Germline V lookup: CDR1 SGHAT, CDR2 FQDESV (reference sequence). The CDR3 DNA reads as TGTGCCAGCAGCCCGCAGGGCAGCTATGGCTACACCTTC. Amino acid sequence: CASSPQGSYGYTF.

The chain joins TRBV18 to TRBJ2-1; tentatively, D is TRBD1 (6 bases). Germline V lookup: CDR1 KGHSH, CDR2 LQKENI. The CDR3 loop spans 16 amino acids. V dropped 4 bases and J dropped 7 bases, with 20 bases sitting between them. CDR3 bases: TGTGCCAGCTCACATACAGGGCTGGGGGATAGGAATGAGCAGTTCTTC. Translating it yields CASSHTGLGDRNEQFF.

J is TRBJ1-2 and V is TRBV11-3; TRBD1 is a possible D gene (5 bases). The germline V gene has CDR1 SGHNT and CDR2 YENEEA. CDR3 length: 13 residues. Trimming left V 0 bases short and J 8 bases short, with 10 bases between. The CDR3 loop is CASSLDAGKGYTF. The CDR3 DNA reads TGTGCCAGCAGCTTAGATGCAGGGAAGGGCTACACCTTC.

This clone was seen once. The chain uses TRBV2 and TRBJ2-1; TRBD1 is a possible D gene (7 bases). V lost 6 bases and J 8 bases, leaving 20 bases between the germline ends. CDR3 size: 15 residues. CDR1 and CDR2 from the germline V gene are SNHLY and FYNNEI. CDR3 protein: CASSLLRGTLDEQFF. DNA for the CDR3: TGTGCCAGCAGCTTACTCAGGGGGACTCTGGATGAGCAGTTCTTC.

The rearrangement links TRBV19 to TRBJ2-1; TRBD1 agrees at 11 bases. Looked up from germline, CDR1 is LNHDA and CDR2 is SQIVND (reference sequence). The CDR3 runs 15 residues. V lost 3 bases to trimming and J lost 6 bases; unmatched junction nucleotides: 4. The chain's CDR3 is CASSIPGQGVNEQFF. In DNA form, the CDR3 reads TGTGCCAGTAGTATCCCGGGACAGGGGGTCAATGAGCAGTTCTTC. The full variable domain, rest sourced from reference TRBV19 and TRBJ2-1, is DGGITQSPKYLFRKEGQNVTLSCEQNLNHDAMYWYRQDPGQGLRLIYYSQIVNDFQKGDIAEGYSVSREKKESFPLTVTSAQKNPTAFYLCASSIPGQGVNEQFFGPGTRLTVL.

This clone has more than one count but fewer than ten. The V call is TRBV6-2 or TRBV6-3, the J call TRBJ1-5; TRBD1 aligns across 7 bases. The CDR3 is 16 amino acids. V dropped 3 bases and J dropped 1; count of bases not matched to a gene: 6. Germline values: CDR1 MNHEY, CDR2 SVGEGT. CDR3 DNA: TGTGCCAGCAGTTATCGAACCAGGGGGAGCAATCAGCCCCAGCATTTT. Amino acids: CASSYRTRGSNQPQHF.

This rearrangement joins TRBV3-1 (or the pseudogene TRBV3-2) to TRBJ1-1, with D possibly matching TRBD1 (5 bases). Germline values: CDR1 LGHDT, CDR2 YNNKEL (reference sequence). Trimming removed 8 bases at V and 0 bases at J, with 7 bases between. This CDR3 is built from 12 residues. This CDR3 reads CASRGVNTEAFF. The CDR3 nucleotides read TGTGCCAGCCGGGGGGTGAACACTGAAGCTTTCTTT.

V is TRBV7-2 and J is TRBJ2-2, with 8 bases aligning to TRBD2. Germline-derived CDR1 and CDR2 are SGHTA and FQGNSA. V lost 5 bases, J lost 2 bases, and 10 bases stayed unmatched. The CDR3 covers 17 residues. The CDR3 DNA is TGTGCCAGCAGCGCACTGACTAGCGCGACTAACACCGGGGAGCTGTTTTTT. The encoded protein is CASSALTSATNTGELFF.

The chain employs TRBV7-3 and TRBJ1-2, with TRBD1 as a possible D gene (6 bases). The V end lost 5 bases, the J end lost 2 bases, and 12 bases lay between the germline ends. The CDR3 has 14 amino acids. Germline CDR1 reads SGHTA; CDR2 reads FQGTGA. CDR3 protein: CASSPTTGNYGYTF. The CDR3 nucleotides are TGTGCCAGCAGCCCAACTACAGGGAACTATGGCTACACCTTC.